Listed below are T cell receptor beta chains from one sample, sequenced in a study of T-cell reconstitution after alpha-beta-depleted transplantation in children. TCRdb reprocessed the PCR reads with MiXCR, giving one entry per CDR3 protein. This table has a few hundred thousand distinct CDR3 sequences, approximately 12% appearing once. The sequenced sample was PBMCs from the stem cell graft donor, obtained from the stem cell graft. The receptors derive from a human donor who donated a stem cell graft to a child with combined immunodeficiency. CDR3s include the opening cysteine and the closing phenylalanine or tryptophan. Fields, in order: J gene, clone size, D gene, V gene, CDR3 protein, CDR3 DNA. D genes are given only for firm matches. Not every row has a clone size; where given, it reads once, few, many or a size class.

TRBJ2-1 | few | TRBD2 | TRBV7-7 | CASSSGAGGQNEQFF | TGTGCTAGCAGCTCGGGAGCGGGGGGGCAGAATGAGCAGTTCTTC
TRBJ2-7 | NA | TRBD1 | TRBV7-2 | CASSRGLSEILRF | TGTGCCAGCAGCAGGGGGCTCTCGGAAATCCTCCGGTTC
TRBJ2-1 | NA | TRBD2 | TRBV11-3 | CASSFSGRISYNEQFF | TGTGCCAGCAGCTTTAGCGGGAGGATTTCCTACAATGAGCAGTTCTTC
TRBJ2-3 | NA | NA | TRBV11-2 | CASSPTPWTGRLLTDTQYF | TGTGCCAGCAGCCCTACCCCCTGGACGGGGAGATTACTCACAGATACGCAGTATTTT
TRBJ2-1 | many | NA | TRBV10-3 | CAIRALEGYNEQFF | TGTGCCATCAGGGCCCTAGAAGGATACAATGAGCAGTTCTTC
TRBJ2-7 | few | NA | TRBV4-3 | CASSQGSGGMGNEQYF | TGCGCCAGCAGCCAAGGGTCCGGGGGCATGGGGAACGAGCAGTACTTC
TRBJ2-5 | many | TRBD2 | TRBV7-2 | CASSIFRTSGSTETQYF | TGTGCCAGCAGCATCTTCAGGACTAGCGGGAGTACGGAGACCCAGTACTTC
TRBJ2-3 | few | NA | TRBV4-3 | CASSQRGGALDTQYF | TGCGCCAGCAGCCAAAGAGGGGGGGCGTTAGATACGCAGTATTTT
TRBJ1-4 | few | TRBD1 | TRBV12-3/TRBV12-4 | CASSEDRGESTNEKLFF | TGTGCCAGCAGCGAGGACAGGGGGGAATCAACTAATGAAAAACTGTTTTTT
TRBJ2-2 | few | NA | TRBV7-2 | CASIDGGRVAGELFF | TGTGCCAGCATTGATGGGGGGCGGGTAGCCGGGGAGCTGTTTTTT
TRBJ2-1 | NA | TRBD2 | TRBV6-2/TRBV6-3 | CASSLPGGEQFF | TGTGCCAGCAGTCTCCCGGGGGGGGAGCAGTTCTTC
TRBJ2-7 | many | TRBD1 | TRBV6-5 | CASSLQGDFYEQYF | TGTGCCAGCAGTTTACAGGGGGACTTTTACGAGCAGTACTTC
TRBJ2-3 | NA | NA | TRBV12-3/TRBV12-4 | CASTPGPGADTQYF | TGTGCCAGCACCCCTGGCCCCGGGGCGGATACGCAGTATTTT
TRBJ2-7 | many | TRBD1 | TRBV5-1 | CASSLGTGEVYEQYF | TGCGCCAGCAGCTTGGGGACAGGGGAGGTCTACGAGCAGTACTTC
TRBJ2-1 | NA | TRBD2 | TRBV5-1 | CASSLHRASGSGDEQFF | TGCGCCAGCAGCCTACATCGTGCTAGCGGGAGCGGTGATGAGCAGTTCTTC
TRBJ2-7 | many | NA | TRBV10-3 | CAISGPGNSYEQYF | TGTGCCATCAGTGGACCCGGGAACTCCTACGAGCAGTACTTC
TRBJ2-7 | many | TRBD2 | TRBV27 | CASSPSPQLAGGPDPYEQYF | TGTGCCAGCAGCCCCTCCCCACAACTAGCGGGAGGGCCAGATCCCTACGAGCAGTACTTC
TRBJ1-1 | many | NA | TRBV20-1 | CSASQNTEAFF | TGCAGTGCTAGCCAGAACACTGAAGCTTTCTTT
TRBJ1-5 | many | NA | TRBV5-1 | CASSPGHQDSNQPQHF | TGCGCCAGCAGCCCCGGACATCAGGATAGCAATCAGCCCCAGCATTTT
TRBJ2-2 | few | NA | TRBV11-3 | CASSARGSPNTGELFF | TGTGCCAGCAGCGCCCGGGGGTCACCGAACACCGGGGAGCTGTTTTTT
TRBJ2-7 | NA | NA | TRBV4-3 | CASSHTQSVSSYEQYF | TGCGCCAGCAGCCACACCCAAAGTGTAAGCTCCTACGAGCAGTACTTC
TRBJ1-1 | few | NA | TRBV29-1 | CSVNYRGVDPGAEAFF | TGCAGCGTTAATTACCGCGGGGTGGACCCGGGGGCTGAAGCTTTCTTT
TRBJ2-1 | many | TRBD2 | TRBV6-5 | CASSYAGLYNEQFF | TGTGCCAGCAGTTACGCGGGACTATACAATGAGCAGTTCTTC
TRBJ2-7 | NA | NA | TRBV21-1 | CASSEDRDHEQYF | TGTGCCAGCAGCGAAGACAGGGACCACGAGCAGTACTTC
TRBJ2-1 | NA | TRBD2 | TRBV5-1 | CASSLETGNLAGVGPPYNEQFF | TGCGCCAGCAGCTTGGAGACAGGCAACCTAGCGGGAGTGGGCCCCCCCTACAATGAGCAGTTCTTC
TRBJ1-1 | NA | NA | TRBV6-2/TRBV6-3 | CASSYSGGMNTEAFF | TGTGCCAGCAGTTACTCGGGGGGCATGAACACTGAAGCTTTCTTT
TRBJ2-7 | NA | NA | TRBV12-3/TRBV12-4 | CASSSSIRKSYEQYF | TGTGCCAGCAGTTCGTCGATCCGTAAGTCCTACGAGCAGTACTTC
TRBJ2-5 | NA | NA | TRBV5-1 | CASSEAVGETQYF | TGCGCCAGCAGCGAAGCAGTGGGAGAGACCCAGTACTTC
TRBJ2-3 | few | TRBD1 | TRBV6-5 | CASSLDRGQADTQYF | TGTGCCAGCAGTTTGGACAGGGGGCAAGCAGATACGCAGTATTTT
TRBJ2-1 | many | NA | TRBV24-1 | CATSGRGPHFSYNEQFF | TGTGCCACCAGTGGAAGGGGACCCCACTTCTCCTACAATGAGCAGTTCTTC
TRBJ2-7 | once | TRBD2 | TRBV7-2 | CASGGTNYEQYF | TGTGCCAGCGGAGGGACTAACTACGAGCAGTACTTC
TRBJ2-1 | many | TRBD1 | TRBV12-3/TRBV12-4 | CASSRGTGGIYNEQFF | TGTGCCAGCAGTAGAGGGACAGGGGGTATCTACAATGAGCAGTTCTTC
TRBJ2-2 | many | NA | TRBV6-2/TRBV6-3 | CASRPAGQGHNTGELFF | TGTGCCAGCAGGCCGGCAGGGCAGGGACATAACACCGGGGAGCTGTTTTTT
TRBJ2-7 | few | NA | TRBV21-1 | CASSKGAGLSYEQYF | TGTGCCAGCAGCAAAGGGGCGGGTCTCTCCTACGAGCAGTACTTC
TRBJ1-4 | many | NA | TRBV7-2 | CASSLGSKGLFF | TGTGCCAGCAGCTTAGGATCTAAGGGACTGTTTTTT
TRBJ2-1 | few | NA | TRBV20-1 | CSATPPSEQFF | TGCAGTGCTACCCCTCCGAGTGAGCAGTTCTTC
TRBJ1-1 | few | TRBD1 | TRBV29-1 | CSVEDPPQTGVKAFF | TGCAGCGTTGAAGATCCCCCTCAGACAGGGGTTAAGGCTTTCTTT
TRBJ2-2 | few | NA | TRBV4-3 | CASSQDIGGDTGELFF | TGCGCCAGCAGCCAAGATATAGGTGGGGACACCGGGGAGCTGTTTTTT
TRBJ1-1 | few | NA | TRBV4-3 | CASSQEMRGVTEAFF | TGCGCCAGCAGCCAAGAAATGAGAGGGGTGACTGAAGCTTTCTTT
TRBJ2-1 | few | NA | TRBV6-2/TRBV6-3 | CASETQGSYNEQFF | TGTGCCAGCGAAACCCAGGGGTCCTACAATGAGCAGTTCTTC
TRBJ2-5 | few | TRBD1 | TRBV12-3/TRBV12-4 | CASSPDRVRETQYF | TGTGCCAGCAGCCCGGACAGGGTTCGTGAGACCCAGTACTTC
TRBJ1-2 | once | TRBD1 | TRBV29-1 | CSGQGARGYTF | TGCAGCGGACAGGGGGCGCGGGGCTACACCTTC
TRBJ2-5 | many | TRBD1 | TRBV9 | CASSRMTGGQYF | TGTGCCAGCAGCCGAATGACAGGGGGCCAGTACTTC
TRBJ1-6 | few | NA | TRBV4-1 | CASSQQGRNSPLHF | TGCGCCAGCAGCCAACAGGGGAGGAATTCACCCCTCCACTTT